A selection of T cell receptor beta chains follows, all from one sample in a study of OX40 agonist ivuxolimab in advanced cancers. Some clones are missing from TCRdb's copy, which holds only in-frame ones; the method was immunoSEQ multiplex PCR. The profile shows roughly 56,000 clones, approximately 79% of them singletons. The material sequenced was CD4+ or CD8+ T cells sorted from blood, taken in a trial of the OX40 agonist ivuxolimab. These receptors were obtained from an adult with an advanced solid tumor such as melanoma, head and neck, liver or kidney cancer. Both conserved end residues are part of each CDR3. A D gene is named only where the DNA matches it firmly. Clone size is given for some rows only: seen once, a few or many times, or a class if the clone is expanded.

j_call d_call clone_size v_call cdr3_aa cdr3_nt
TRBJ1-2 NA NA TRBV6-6 CASSYGGLRGGYTF TGTGCCAGCAGTTACGGCGGGTTGAGAGGTGGCTACACCTTC
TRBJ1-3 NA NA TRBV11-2 CASRGQTASGNTIYF TGTGCCAGCAGGGGCCAGACCGCCTCTGGAAACACCATATATTTT
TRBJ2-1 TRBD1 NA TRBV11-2 CASSLGGDRRFEYEQFF TGTGCCAGCAGCTTAGGAGGGGACAGAAGGTTTGAGTATGAGCAGTTCTTC
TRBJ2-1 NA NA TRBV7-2 CASSFQGYNEQFF TGTGCCAGCAGCTTCCAGGGTTACAATGAGCAGTTCTTC
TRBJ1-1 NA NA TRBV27 CASSFSRGVTEAFF TGTGCCAGCAGTTTTAGCAGGGGTGTCACTGAAGCTTTCTTT
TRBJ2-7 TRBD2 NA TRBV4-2 CASSQDKRTSGAYEQYF TGTGCCAGCAGCCAAGATAAGCGGACTAGCGGGGCCTACGAGCAGTACTTC
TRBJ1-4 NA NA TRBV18 CASSSTGGDYEKLFF TGTGCCAGCTCAAGTACCGGCGGGGACTATGAAAAACTGTTTTTT
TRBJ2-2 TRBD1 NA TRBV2 CASRGQGAFTGELFF TGTGCCAGCAGAGGACAGGGGGCATTTACCGGGGAGCTGTTTTTT
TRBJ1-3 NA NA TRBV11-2 CASSPHQGIGNTIYF TGTGCCAGCAGCCCCCATCAGGGCATTGGAAACACCATATATTTT
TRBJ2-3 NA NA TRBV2 CASKGDLNTDTQYF TGTGCCAGCAAGGGGGACTTAAACACAGATACGCAGTATTTT
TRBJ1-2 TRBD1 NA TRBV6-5 CASRARGPQGGYTF TGTGCCAGCAGAGCCAGGGGGCCCCAAGGAGGCTACACCTTC
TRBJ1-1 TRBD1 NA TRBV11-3 CASSLGGQGSNTEAFF TGTGCCAGCAGCTTAGGGGGACAGGGGTCGAACACTGAAGCTTTCTTT
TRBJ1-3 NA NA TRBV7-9 CASSLKPGPGNTIYF TGTGCCAGCAGCTTAAAGCCAGGGCCTGGAAACACCATATATTTT
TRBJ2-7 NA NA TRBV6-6 CASTLVDKSYEQYF TGTGCCAGCACCCTCGTGGACAAGTCCTACGAGCAGTACTTC
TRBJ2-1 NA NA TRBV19 CASSIDGSIYNEQFF TGTGCCAGTAGTATAGACGGGAGTATCTACAATGAGCAGTTCTTC
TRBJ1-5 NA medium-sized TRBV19 CASSIAQLFKQPQHF TGTGCCAGTAGTATAGCCCAGTTGTTCAAGCAGCCCCAGCATTTT
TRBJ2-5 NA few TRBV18 CASSPRAETQYF TGTGCCAGCTCACCTAGAGCAGAGACCCAGTACTTC
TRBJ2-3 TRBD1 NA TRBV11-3 CASGGQDTDTQYF TGTGCCAGCGGAGGACAGGACACAGATACGCAGTATTTT
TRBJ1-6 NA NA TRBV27 CASSPAGLSPLHF TGTGCCAGCAGTCCGGCAGGGCTGTCACCCCTCCACTTT
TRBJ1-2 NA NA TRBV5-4 CASSPSSSSNYGYTF TGTGCCAGTTCGCCAAGCTCTTCTTCTAACTATGGCTACACCTTC
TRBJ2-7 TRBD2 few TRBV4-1 CASSPGLLRREVRDEQYF TGCGCCAGCAGCCCTGGCCTCCTCAGGCGGGAGGTTAGGGACGAGCAGTACTTC
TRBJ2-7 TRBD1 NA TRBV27 CASSPGTGFREQYF TGTGCCAGCAGTCCCGGGACAGGGTTTCGCGAGCAGTACTTC
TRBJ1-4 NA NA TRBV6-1 CASSVALGNEKLFF TGTGCCAGCAGTGTTGCCCTAGGAAATGAAAAACTGTTTTTT
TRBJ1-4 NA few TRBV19 CATQAYNEKLFF TGTGCCACCCAGGCTTATAATGAAAAACTGTTTTTT
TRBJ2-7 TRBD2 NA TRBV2 CASHLGLAGGEQYF TGTGCCAGTCACTTGGGACTAGCGGGAGGCGAGCAGTACTTC
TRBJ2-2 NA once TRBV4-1 CASSQYAANTGELFF TGCGCCAGCAGCCAGTATGCAGCGAACACCGGGGAGCTGTTTTTT
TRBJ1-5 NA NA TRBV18 CASSPDRVAPQHF TGTGCCAGCTCACCGGACCGGGTCGCGCCCCAGCATTTT
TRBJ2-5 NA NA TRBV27 CASSSGPRRGFETQYF TGTGCCAGCAGTTCAGGCCCTCGGCGGGGTTTCGAGACCCAGTACTTC
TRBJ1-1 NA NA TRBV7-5 CASSPLEGEAFF TGTGCCAGCAGCCCACTTGAGGGGGAAGCTTTCTTT
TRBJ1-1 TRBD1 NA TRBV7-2 CASAQGMNTEAFF TGTGCCAGCGCACAGGGGATGAACACTGAAGCTTTCTTT
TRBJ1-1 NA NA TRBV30 CAWSRTLANTGAFF TGTGCCTGGAGTCGGACACTCGCGAACACTGGAGCTTTCTTT
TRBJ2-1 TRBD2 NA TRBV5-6 CASSLLAGYEQFF TGTGCCAGCAGCTTGTTAGCGGGCTATGAGCAGTTCTTC